Below, 20 T cell receptor beta chains from the same sample are listed, as sequenced in a study of shared clonotypes between healthy human individuals. Some clones are missing from TCRdb's copy, which holds only in-frame ones; the method was immunoSEQ multiplex PCR. This sample has around 1.6 million clones, with 95% to 99% found just once. The sequenced material came from naive CD4+ T cells sorted from blood. Stated subset: CD45RA+ positively selected. The origin of the receptors is a man younger than 45 in good health.

The CDR3 region has the DNA TGTGCCACTGAGAAGGGCGTCTGGGCCTACGAGCAGTACTTC. This sequence encodes CATEKGVWAYEQYF. The chain joins TRBV2 to TRBJ2-7, with D hard to call. Germline V lookup: CDR1 SNHLY, CDR2 FYNNEI. The CDR3 has 14 amino acids. Trimming stripped 10 bases from V and 2 bases from J, with 18 bases between.

This sequence joins TRBV10-2 and TRBJ2-7; TRBD1 might be the D (6 bases). CDR1 is WSHSY and CDR2 is SAAADI in the germline V gene. The V end was cut by 6 bases, the J end by 0 bases, with 12 bases between. The CDR3 is made up of 14 amino acids. In DNA, the CDR3 is TGCGCCAGCAGGAGGGGGACCCCCTCCTACGAGCAGTACTTC. This codes for CASRRGTPSYEQYF.

This chain uses TRBV28 with TRBJ2-1; the match to TRBD1 covers 9 bases. The CDR3 is made up of 15 amino acids. With V trimmed by 8 bases and J by 5 bases, 10 bases remained unmatched. Germline-derived CDR1 and CDR2 are MDHEN and SYDVKM. CDR3 in DNA: TGTGCCAGCCGAACCGGGACAGGGTTACACAATGAGCAGTTCTTC. Amino acids: CASRTGTGLHNEQFF.

Note on this clone: Other DNA sequences in the same sample also yield this CDR3. This sequence joins TRBV9 and TRBJ2-2; D not resolved. V was shortened by 0 bases and J by 7 bases, with 4 bases between the two germline ends. CDR3 length: 12 residues. CDR1 SGDLS and CDR2 YYNGEE come from the germline V gene. The CDR3 spells CASSVGVGELFF. CDR3 DNA: TGTGCCAGCAGCGTAGGGGTCGGGGAGCTGTTTTTT.

As concerns this clone: An end of the junction does not agree with germline; a read error may underlie this. The V gene is TRBV27, the J gene TRBJ1-5; the D is unclear. The CDR3 length is 10 residues. CDR1 and CDR2 (germline): MNHEY, SMNVEV (reference sequence). CDR3 sequence reads: CASSSRPTAF. For the CDR3, the DNA is TGTGCCAGCAGTTCCCGACCCACAGCATTT.

The chain joins TRBV28 to TRBJ2-7; a possible D gene is TRBD1 (6 bases). Germline CDR1 and CDR2: MDHEN and SYDVKM. CDR3 size: 14 residues. V was clipped by 3 bases and J by 3 bases, with 12 bases between them. CDR3 nucleotide sequence: TGTGCCAGCAGTTTGGGGGCGTCAAGCTACGAGCAGTACTTC. Its translation is CASSLGASSYEQYF. Full variable domain (missing parts from reference TRBV28 and TRBJ2-7): DVKVTQSSRYLVKRTGEKVFLECVQDMDHENMFWYRQDPGLGLRLIYFSYDVKMKEKGDIPEGYSVSREKKERFSLILESASTNQTSMYLCASSLGASSYEQYFGPGTRLTVT.

The chain joins TRBV9 to TRBJ2-7; 7 nucleotides match TRBD1. This CDR3 is 13 amino acids long. V gave up 3 bases and J gave up 3 bases; unmatched junction bases: 3. Germline lookup yields CDR1 SGDLS and CDR2 YYNGEE. This CDR3 reads CASSAPGGYEQYF. DNA of the CDR3: TGTGCCAGCAGCGCTCCAGGGGGCTACGAGCAGTACTTC.

As for this clone: A read error may produce the germline difference seen at one junction end. The chain has TRBV29-1 and TRBJ2-5, with TRBD2 as a possible D gene (7 bases). The CDR3 spans 10 residues. CDR1 is SQVTM, CDR2 ANQGSEA, per germline. CDR3 nucleotide sequence: TGCAGCGTTTGGGGGGGGCAGTTCAACTTC. The encoded protein is CSVWGGQFNF.

The chain uses TRBV30 and TRBJ2-7; D might be TRBD2 (5 bases). V lost 8 bases, J lost 6 bases, and 5 bases lay in between. This CDR3 contains 8 residues. Germline-derived CDR1 and CDR2 are GTSNPN and SVGIG (reference sequence). CDR3 DNA sequence: TGTGCCCTAGCCGAGCAGTACTTC. Translated: CALAEQYF.

The chain recombines TRBV9 with TRBJ2-7; maybe TRBD2 (5 bases). With 2 bases removed from V and 6 bases from J, the gap between germline ends came to 15 bases. The CDR3 is 14 amino acids. CDR1 and CDR2 from the germline V gene are SGDLS and YYNGEE. CDR3 protein: CASSVSGKGFEQYF. CDR3 coding DNA: TGTGCCAGCAGCGTCTCCGGGAAGGGCTTCGAGCAGTACTTC.

The gene calls are TRBV27 and TRBJ2-1; 8 nucleotides match TRBD1. The CDR3 consists of 16 residues. Germline V CDR1 and CDR2: MNHEY, SMNVEV (reference sequence). With 5 bases clipped from V and 0 bases from J, the junction kept 6 bases outside the gene matches. The CDR3 protein is CASSTRQGFSYNEQFF. The CDR3 region has the DNA TGTGCCAGCAGTACCCGACAGGGGTTCTCCTACAATGAGCAGTTCTTC.

The chain employs TRBV30 and TRBJ1-5, with a tentative D call TRBD1 (5 bases). CDR1 is GTSNPN and CDR2 is SVGIG in the germline V gene (reference sequence). Trimming removed 2 bases from V and 5 bases from J, with 10 bases in between. The CDR3 is 13 amino acids. The CDR3 here is CAWSTGAYQPQHF. The CDR3 DNA follows: TGTGCCTGGAGTACAGGTGCGTATCAGCCCCAGCATTTT.

The chain joins TRBV11-3 to TRBJ2-1; D tentatively fits TRBD1 or TRBD2 (5 bases each). The CDR3 totals 14 residues. V lost 10 bases and J 3 bases, leaving 16 bases between the germline ends. Germline V gene lookup returns CDR1 SGHNT and CDR2 YENEEA. This CDR3 reads CATRRGPNYNEQFF. The CDR3 region has the DNA TGTGCCACCAGACGGGGACCTAACTACAATGAGCAGTTCTTC.

The chain joins TRBV7-2 to TRBJ1-2; TRBD1 is a possible D gene (5 bases). Germline values: CDR1 SGHTA, CDR2 FQGNSA. Trimming shortened V by 5 bases and J by 3 bases, and 19 bases separated the two germline ends. The CDR3 runs to 16 residues. The CDR3 bases are TGTGCCAGCAGCGCTAATCCAGGGACGGCCTACTATGGCTACACCTTC. This gives the protein CASSANPGTAYYGYTF.

This clone came up a few times. The V call is TRBV4-3, the J call TRBJ2-7; D is perhaps TRBD1 (5 bases). V was trimmed by 1 base and J by 4 bases, leaving 8 bases between them. The CDR3 consists of 13 residues. Germline CDR1 reads LGHNA; CDR2 reads YSLEER. The CDR3 is CASSQAQGYEQYF. The CDR3 coding sequence is TGCGCCAGCAGCCAAGCCCAGGGTTACGAGCAGTACTTC.

Regarding this clone: This sample also contains other DNA sequences that code for the same CDR3. The chain carries TRBV25-1 and TRBJ2-7; D not certain. The germline V gene encodes CDR1 MGHDK and CDR2 SYGVNS. V was pared by 2 bases and J by 3 bases, with 2 bases between. The CDR3 is 11 amino acids. In DNA form, the CDR3 reads TGTGCCAGCAGTGAAGGCTACGAGCAGTACTTC. Amino acids: CASSEGYEQYF.

CDR3 protein: CASSPDRGPGPRDEQFF. CDR3 DNA sequence: TGTGCCAGCTCACCGGACAGGGGGCCAGGTCCTAGGGATGAGCAGTTCTTC. The chain couples TRBV18 to TRBJ2-1, with TRBD1 matching over 11 bases. Unmatched junction bases numbered 12, after V lost 3 bases and J lost 8 bases. CDR1 KGHSH and CDR2 LQKENI come from the germline V gene. The length of the CDR3 is 17 residues.

About this clone: Other DNA sequences in this sample translate to the same CDR3. The chain recombines TRBV7-2 with TRBJ2-1; unclear D gene. CDR1 is SGHTA and CDR2 is FQGNSA in the germline V gene. The CDR3 has 13 amino acids. The V and J ends lost 5 bases and 4 bases respectively, with 9 bases between them. The CDR3 DNA sequence: TGTGCCAGCAGCCTAGGACCGTACAATGAGCAGTTCTTC. This encodes CASSLGPYNEQFF.

The rearrangement links TRBV18 to TRBJ2-6, with D possibly being TRBD2 (6 bases). Germline CDR1 KGHSH, CDR2 LQKENI. The CDR3 is 15 amino acids. V gave up 6 bases and J gave up 0 bases, with 9 bases separating them. This CDR3 is CASSGGPSGANVLTF. The DNA of the CDR3 is TGTGCCAGCTCCGGGGGTCCCTCTGGGGCCAACGTCCTGACTTTC. Combining the CDR3 with reference TRBV18 and TRBJ2-6 gives the whole variable domain NAGVMQNPRHLVRRRGQEARLRCSPMKGHSHVYWYRQLPEEGLKFMVYLQKENIIDESGMPKERFSAEFPKEGPSILRIQQVVRGDSAAYFCASSGGPSGANVLTFGAGSRLTVL.

The CDR3 loop reads CASSRHGTGALFYEQYF. CDR3 DNA: TGTGCCAGCAGCCGACATGGGACAGGGGCATTGTTCTACGAGCAGTACTTC. The chain joins TRBV11-2 to TRBJ2-7; 10 bases are a match to TRBD1. Germline V gives CDR1 SGHAT, CDR2 FQNNGV. The trim removed 5 bases at V and 3 bases at J, leaving 13 bases unmatched. The CDR3 is 17 residues long.